This T cell receptor (beta chain) was identified during a study of T cell responses to AZD1222 COVID-19 vaccine. CDR1 is KGHSH and CDR2 is LQKENI in the germline V gene. CDR3 length: 15 residues. Germline trimming cut 4 bases from V and 2 bases from J; bases unmatched to any gene: 7. Study-level points and caveats: Clonal diversity was possibly underestimated, and the donors were mostly white British, with more females. At baseline, seropositivity was found in only a handful of AZD1222 recipients. Spike-specific TCR depth and breadth grew after two AZD1222 doses.

As concerns this clone: Its specificity is not known.

Sequencing was performed with immunoSEQ multiplex PCR; in TCRdb, only in-frame clones are kept and a portion is missing. Here the sample spans about 170,000 clones, just under 95% being singletons. The source was peripheral blood, collected on day 0 of AZD1222 vaccination. The TCR originated in an adult in good health. V usage is TRBV18 and J usage is TRBJ2-5; TRBD1 matches 7 bases. CDR3 sequence reads: CASSRFTGAQETQYF. CDR3 in DNA: TGTGCCAGCTCACGCTTTACAGGGGCACAAGAGACCCAGTACTTC.